The TCR beta chain under discussion was sequenced for a study of human T cells and chemical hapten exposure. Germline V CDR1 and CDR2: MNHEY, SVGAGI. This CDR3 region has 13 residues. Trimming removed 2 bases at V and 5 bases at J, with 8 bases between. MiXCR was run by TCRdb on the RACE reads, yielding one entry per CDR3 protein. The sample carries around 360,000 distinct CDR3 sequences, about 6.9% recorded once. Time point: patch test 2, 6 weeks after DPC sensitization. As to treatment: therapeutic diphenylcyclopropenone sensitization with weekly scalp DPC. This clonotype was observed at least ten times.

This TCR was recovered from a woman aged 18-30 years with alopecia areata. Some clones in this sample may be carry-over from other donors' samples. V is TRBV6-5 and J is TRBJ2-3; D call uncertain. The specimen comprised whole blood, sampled in connection with sensitization to the hapten diphenylcyclopropenone (DPC). In DNA, the CDR3 is TGTGCCAGCAGTTACCACCTTAGAGATACGCAGTATTTT. It is translated as CASSYHLRDTQYF.